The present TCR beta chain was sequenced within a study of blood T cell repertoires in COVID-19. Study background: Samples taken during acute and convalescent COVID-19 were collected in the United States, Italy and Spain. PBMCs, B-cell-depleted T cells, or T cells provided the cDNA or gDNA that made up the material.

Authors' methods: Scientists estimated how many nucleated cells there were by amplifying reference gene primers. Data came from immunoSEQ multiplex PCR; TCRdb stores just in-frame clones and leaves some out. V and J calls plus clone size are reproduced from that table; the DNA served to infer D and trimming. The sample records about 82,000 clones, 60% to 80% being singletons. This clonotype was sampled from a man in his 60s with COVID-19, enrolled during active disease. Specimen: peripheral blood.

The CDR3 region has the DNA TGTGCCAGCAGCTCCCAGGTTGGGCCAGGGGATACAACCTACGAGCAGTACTTC. It encodes CASSSQVGPGDTTYEQYF. V gene TRBV5-6 combines with J gene TRBJ2-7; TRBD1 might be the D (6 bases). This CDR3 is 18 amino acids long. The V end lost 3 bases, the J end lost 2 bases, and 24 bases lay between the germline ends. In germline, CDR1 is SGHDT, CDR2 YYEEEE.